The subject of this entry is one T cell receptor (beta chain). This specimen comes from a study of T cells in tuberculosis. The method was immunoSEQ multiplex PCR; TCRdb's version includes in-frame clones alone and lacks a portion of them. Of under 50,000 clones listed, 95% are singletons. This clonotype was obtained from a donor aged 10 to 29 with latent tuberculosis or without tuberculosis infection. Sequences were obtained from PBMCs.

CDR3 amino acids: CASTPKGEGRSMGYTF. The CDR3 DNA reads as TGTGCCAGCACCCCAAAGGGGGAAGGTCGTTCTATGGGCTACACCTTC. The chain joins TRBV21-1 to TRBJ1-2; TRBD1 is the table's D call, not checked against the DNA. TRBV21-1 is termed a pseudogene. This CDR3 has 16 residues.